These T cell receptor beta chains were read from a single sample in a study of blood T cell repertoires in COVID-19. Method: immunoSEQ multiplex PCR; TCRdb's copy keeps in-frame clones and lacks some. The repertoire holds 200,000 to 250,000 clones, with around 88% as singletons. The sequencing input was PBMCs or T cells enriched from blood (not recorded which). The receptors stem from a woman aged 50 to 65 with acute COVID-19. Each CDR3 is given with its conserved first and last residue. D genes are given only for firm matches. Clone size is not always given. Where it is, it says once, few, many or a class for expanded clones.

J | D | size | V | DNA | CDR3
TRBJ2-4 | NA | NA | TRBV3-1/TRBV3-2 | TGTGCCAGACATGCTCCATCCTCGCGGGATCTAGCCAAAAACATTCAGTACTTC | CARHAPSSRDLAKNIQYF
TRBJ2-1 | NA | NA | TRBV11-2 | TGTGCCAGCAGCTCCCCTCACACGGGAGCTAATTACAATGAGCAGTTCTTC | CASSSPHTGANYNEQFF
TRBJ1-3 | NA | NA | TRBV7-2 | TGTGCCAGCAGCTTCGGGTCTGGAAACACCATATATTTT | CASSFGSGNTIYF
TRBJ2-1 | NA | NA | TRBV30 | TGTGCCTGGGGGGGAGGCGGACGCTCCTACAATGAGCAGTTCTTC | CAWGGGGRSYNEQFF
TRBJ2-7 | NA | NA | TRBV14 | TGTGCCAGCAGCCCTCTAAGGGGGTACGAGCAGTACTTC | CASSPLRGYEQYF
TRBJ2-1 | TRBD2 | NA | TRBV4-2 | TGTGCCAGCAGCCAAGAACCAGGACTAGCGGGAGTCGGTGAGTTCTTC | CASSQEPGLAGVGEFF
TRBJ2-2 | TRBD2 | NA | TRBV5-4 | TGTGCCAGCAGCAATCCGACTAGCGGTATCAACACCGGGGAGCTGTTTTTT | CASSNPTSGINTGELFF
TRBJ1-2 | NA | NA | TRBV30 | TGTGCCTGGAGTGTACTATCCCGACAGGCGACAAACTATGGCTACACCTTC | CAWSVLSRQATNYGYTF
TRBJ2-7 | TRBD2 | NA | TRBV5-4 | TGTGCCAGCAGCTTGGAATGGACTAGGGACGAGCAGTACTTC | CASSLEWTRDEQYF
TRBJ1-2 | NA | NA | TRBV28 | TGTGCCAGCAGTTTATACTCTAGACATGGCTACACCTTC | CASSLYSRHGYTF
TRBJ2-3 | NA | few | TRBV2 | TGTGCCAGCACCGACGAGGTGCAAGATACGCAGTATTTT | CASTDEVQDTQYF
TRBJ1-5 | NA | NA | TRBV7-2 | TGTGCCAGCAGCCAGGGTCTCCAACAGCCCCAGCATTTT | CASSQGLQQPQHF
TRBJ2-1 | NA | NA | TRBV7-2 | TGTGCCAGCAGCTTAGTGGACTTACAATCCTACAATGAGCAGTTCTTC | CASSLVDLQSYNEQFF
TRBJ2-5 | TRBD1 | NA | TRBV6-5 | TGTGCCAGCAGTAGGGACAGGGGTGAGACCCAGTACTTC | CASSRDRGETQYF